What follows is one T cell receptor beta chain and its context. This entry belongs to a study of blood T cell repertoires in COVID-19. Allocation to cohorts depended on clinical history reported by the participants. As handled by the study authors: Quantification of nucleated cells was approximated via reference gene primer amplification. This table comes from immunoSEQ multiplex PCR, and its TCRdb copy is limited to in-frame clones, with some not included. V and J calls and clone size come straight from that table; D and trimming were deduced from the DNA. The repertoire has 180,000 or so clones, 80% of them found once; the top ten carry roughly an eighth. The CDR3 sequence is 14 residues long. Looked up from germline, CDR1 is SNHLY and CDR2 is FYNNEI. The V segment lost 3 bases and the J segment 0 bases; nucleotides outside the gene matches: 0.

What was sequenced was PBMCs or T cells enriched from blood (not recorded which). The chain carries TRBV2 and TRBJ2-5, with 8 bases identical to TRBD1. This TCR derives from a man in his sixties who had been exposed to COVID-19. The CDR3: CASSEDRDQETQYF. The CDR3 DNA reads TGTGCCAGCAGTGAGGACAGGGACCAAGAGACCCAGTACTTC.